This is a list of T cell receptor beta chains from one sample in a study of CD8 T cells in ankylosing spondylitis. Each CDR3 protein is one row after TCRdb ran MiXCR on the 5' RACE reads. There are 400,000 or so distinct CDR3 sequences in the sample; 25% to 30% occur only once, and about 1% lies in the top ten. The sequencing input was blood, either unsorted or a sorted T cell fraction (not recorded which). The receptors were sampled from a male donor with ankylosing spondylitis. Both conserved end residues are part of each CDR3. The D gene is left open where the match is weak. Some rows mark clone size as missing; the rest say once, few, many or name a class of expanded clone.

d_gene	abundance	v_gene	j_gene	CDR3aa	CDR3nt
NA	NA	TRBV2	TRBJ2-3	CASSENSPDTQYF	TGTGCCAGCAGTGAAAACAGCCCAGATACGCAGTATTTT
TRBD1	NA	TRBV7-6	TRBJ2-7	CASSPPGQRGIYEQYF	TGTGCCAGCAGCCCTCCGGGACAGAGGGGGATCTACGAGCAGTACTTC
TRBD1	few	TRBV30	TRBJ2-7	CAWTVGQGAGDEQYF	TGTGCCTGGACCGTCGGACAGGGGGCGGGTGATGAGCAGTACTTC
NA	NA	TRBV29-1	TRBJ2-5	CSVEVYSAGLETQYF	TGCAGCGTTGAAGTTTACTCGGCAGGGCTGGAGACCCAGTACTTC
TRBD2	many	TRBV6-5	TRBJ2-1	CASSYSGLAGIYNEQFF	TGTGCCAGCAGTTACTCGGGACTAGCGGGAATCTACAATGAGCAGTTCTTC
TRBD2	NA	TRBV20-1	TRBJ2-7	CSASWREDEQYF	TGCAGTGCTTCGTGGCGGGAGGACGAGCAGTACTTC
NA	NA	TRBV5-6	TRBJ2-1	CASSPEGPGEEQFF	TGTGCCAGCAGCCCGGAGGGGCCGGGGGAGGAGCAGTTCTTC
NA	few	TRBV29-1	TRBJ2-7	CSVRETLSYEQYF	TGCAGCGTCCGGGAAACCCTTTCCTACGAGCAGTACTTC
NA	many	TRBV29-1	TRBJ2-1	CSVKNNEQFF	TGCAGCGTTAAAAACAATGAGCAGTTCTTC
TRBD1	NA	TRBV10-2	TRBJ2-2	CASSVKQGARGTGELFF	TGCGCCAGCAGTGTCAAACAGGGGGCGCGGGGCACCGGGGAGCTGTTTTTT
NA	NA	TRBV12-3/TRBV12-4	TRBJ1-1	CASSPGWNTEAFF	TGTGCCAGCAGTCCAGGGTGGAACACTGAAGCTTTCTTT
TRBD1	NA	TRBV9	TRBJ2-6	CASSGDRATPSLSGANVLTF	TGTGCCAGCAGCGGGGACAGGGCCACCCCATCCCTCTCTGGGGCCAACGTCCTGACTTTC
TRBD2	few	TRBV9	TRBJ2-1	CASSVRGGGSSYNEQFF	TGTGCCAGCAGCGTAAGGGGCGGGGGGAGCTCCTACAATGAGCAGTTCTTC
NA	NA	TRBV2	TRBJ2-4	CASRRNIQYF	TGTGCCAGCAGACGAAACATTCAGTACTTC
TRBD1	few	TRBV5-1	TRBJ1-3	CASSSGQDSGNTIYF	TGCGCCAGCAGCTCGGGACAGGACTCTGGAAACACCATATATTTT
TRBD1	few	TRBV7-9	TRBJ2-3	CASSWTTGVHSTDTQYF	TGTGCCAGCAGCTGGACCACAGGGGTTCATAGCACAGATACGCAGTATTTT
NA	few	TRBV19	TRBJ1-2	CASSPAVFYGYTF	TGTGCCAGTAGTCCTGCCGTGTTCTATGGCTACACCTTC
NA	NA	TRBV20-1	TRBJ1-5	CSARGGEKEHF	TGCAGTGCTAGAGGGGGGGAGAAGGAGCATTTT
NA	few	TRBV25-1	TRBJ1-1	CASSEETGWGVGAFF	TGTGCCAGCAGTGAGGAAACAGGGTGGGGAGTAGGAGCTTTCTTT
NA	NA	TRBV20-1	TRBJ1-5	CSARDGGFLKPQHF	TGCAGTGCTAGAGATGGAGGGTTTTTGAAGCCCCAGCATTTT
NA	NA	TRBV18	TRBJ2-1	CASSTQGINNEQFF	TGTGCCAGCTCCACCCAGGGAATCAACAATGAGCAGTTCTTC
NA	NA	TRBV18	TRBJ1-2	CASSPQRSSTPNYGYTF	TGTGCCAGCTCCCCCCAACGGTCGAGTACCCCTAACTATGGCTACACCTTC
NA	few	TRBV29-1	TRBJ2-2	CSVGLSGGTGELFF	TGCAGCGTGGGTCTCAGCGGAGGCACCGGGGAGCTGTTTTTT
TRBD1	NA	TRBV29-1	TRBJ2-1	CSVRPGQGKNEQFF	TGCAGCGTTCGTCCGGGACAGGGAAAGAATGAGCAGTTCTTC
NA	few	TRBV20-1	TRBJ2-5	CSARAVQAWAWTQYF	TGCAGTGCTAGAGCGGTCCAAGCGTGGGCATGGACCCAGTACTTC
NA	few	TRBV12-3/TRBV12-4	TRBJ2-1	CASSQKGVSSYNEQFF	TGTGCCAGCAGCCAGAAGGGGGTGAGCTCCTACAATGAGCAGTTCTTC
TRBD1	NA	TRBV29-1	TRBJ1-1	CSVSRQGYEAFF	TGCAGCGTTTCTAGACAGGGTTATGAAGCTTTCTTT
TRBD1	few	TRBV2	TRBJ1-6	CASAWGARGSSPLHF	TGTGCCAGCGCCTGGGGGGCCAGGGGGAGCTCACCCCTCCACTTT
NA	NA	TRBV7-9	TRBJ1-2	CASSSWEAGYGYTF	TGTGCCAGCAGCTCCTGGGAGGCTGGCTATGGCTACACCTTC
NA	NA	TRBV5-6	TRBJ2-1	CASSLYGGGRIRGEQFF	TGTGCCAGCAGCTTGTATGGGGGAGGACGCATTAGGGGTGAGCAGTTCTTC
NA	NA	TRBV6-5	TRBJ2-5	CASSNRDTETQYF	TGTGCCAGCAGTAACCGGGACACAGAGACCCAGTACTTC
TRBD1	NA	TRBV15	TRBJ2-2	CATSSPDRGDTGELFF	TGTGCCACCAGCAGTCCCGACAGGGGGGACACCGGGGAGCTGTTTTTT
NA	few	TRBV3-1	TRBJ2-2	CASSPLRGVAGELFF	TGTGCCAGCAGCCCACTAAGGGGCGTCGCCGGGGAGCTGTTTTTT
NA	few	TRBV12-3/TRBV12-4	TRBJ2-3	CASSSSSALGDTQYF	TGTGCCAGCAGTTCCTCTAGCGCGCTCGGGGATACGCAGTATTTT
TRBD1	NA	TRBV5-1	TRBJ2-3	CASSLGGQGPADTQYF	TGCGCCAGCAGCTTGGGAGGACAGGGCCCGGCAGATACGCAGTATTTT
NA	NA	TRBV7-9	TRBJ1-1	CASSDGNRANTEAFF	TGTGCCAGCAGCGACGGAAATCGGGCCAACACTGAAGCTTTCTTT
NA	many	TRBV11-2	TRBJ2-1	CASSLDLVNEQFF	TGTGCCAGCAGCTTAGATCTCGTCAATGAGCAGTTCTTC
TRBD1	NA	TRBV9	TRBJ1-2	CASRRPGGIYGYTF	TGTGCCAGCAGAAGACCAGGGGGAATCTATGGCTACACCTTC
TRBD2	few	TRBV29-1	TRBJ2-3	CSAMGLAGRTDTQYF	TGCAGCGCAATGGGACTAGCGGGACGCACAGATACGCAGTATTTT
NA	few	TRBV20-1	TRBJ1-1	CSVPSGAFTEAFF	TGCAGTGTCCCGTCAGGGGCGTTTACTGAAGCTTTCTTT
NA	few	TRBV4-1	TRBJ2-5	CASSQGNSGWETQYF	TGCGCCAGCAGCCAAGGAAATAGCGGATGGGAGACCCAGTACTTC
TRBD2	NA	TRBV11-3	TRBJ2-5	CASSFLSGASGQETQYF	TGTGCCAGCAGCTTCCTGAGCGGGGCTAGCGGACAAGAGACCCAGTACTTC
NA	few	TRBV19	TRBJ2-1	CASSISPGDNEQFF	TGTGCCAGTAGTATATCCCCAGGGGATAATGAGCAGTTCTTC
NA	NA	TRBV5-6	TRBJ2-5	CASSLEGGEYF	TGTGCCAGCAGCTTGGAGGGGGGCGAGTACTTC
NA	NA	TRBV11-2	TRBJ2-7	CASSLDIGGVGPYEQYF	TGTGCCAGCAGCTTAGATATCGGGGGAGTGGGGCCCTACGAGCAGTACTTC
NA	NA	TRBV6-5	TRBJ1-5	CASSYKRGPNQPQHF	TGTGCCAGCAGTTACAAACGGGGACCCAATCAGCCCCAGCATTTT
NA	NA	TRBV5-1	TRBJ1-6	CASSPEGDSPLHF	TGCGCCAGCAGCCCCGAGGGAGATTCACCCCTCCACTTT
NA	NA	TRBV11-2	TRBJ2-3	CASSLGTPGTDTQYF	TGTGCCAGCAGCTTAGGGACCCCGGGCACAGATACGCAGTATTTT
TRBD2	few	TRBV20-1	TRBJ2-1	CSARWNSGRAGNEQFF	TGCAGTGCTAGATGGAACTCCGGGAGGGCCGGCAATGAGCAGTTCTTC
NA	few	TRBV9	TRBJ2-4	CASGDLGIQYF	TGTGCCAGCGGGGACCTTGGCATTCAGTACTTC
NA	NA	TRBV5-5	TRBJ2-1	CASSFAPRTQFDEQFF	TGTGCCAGCAGCTTCGCGCCCAGGACCCAATTCGATGAGCAGTTCTTC
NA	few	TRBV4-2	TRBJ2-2	CASSQYSAMNTGELFF	TGTGCCAGCAGCCAATATAGCGCGATGAACACCGGGGAGCTGTTTTTT
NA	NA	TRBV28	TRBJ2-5	CASTPDRQETQYF	TGTGCCAGCACCCCTGACAGGCAAGAGACCCAGTACTTC
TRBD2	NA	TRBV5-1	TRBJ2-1	CASSFVLGRGGTNEQFF	TGCGCCAGCAGCTTTGTGCTGGGGCGGGGGGGTACGAATGAGCAGTTCTTC
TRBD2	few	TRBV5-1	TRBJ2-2	CASSLELAGRTGELFF	TGCGCCAGCAGCTTGGAACTAGCGGGTCGTACCGGGGAGCTGTTTTTT
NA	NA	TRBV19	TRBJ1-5	CASSAAGRNQPQHF	TGTGCCAGTAGTGCCGCCGGACGGAATCAGCCCCAGCATTTT
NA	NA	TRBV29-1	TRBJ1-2	CSVSRGADGYTF	TGCAGCGTTTCCAGGGGCGCCGATGGCTACACCTTC
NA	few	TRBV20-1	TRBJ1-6	CSARSGHNSPLHF	TGCAGTGCTAGAAGTGGTCATAATTCACCCCTCCACTTT
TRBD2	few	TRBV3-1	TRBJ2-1	CASSQFTSGSLGTVF	TGTGCCAGCAGCCAATTCACTAGCGGGAGCCTTGGAACGGTCTTC
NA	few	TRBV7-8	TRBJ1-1	CASSSTRGFEAFF	TGTGCCAGCAGCTCAACAAGGGGGTTTGAAGCTTTCTTT